This T cell receptor (beta chain) originates from a study of OX40 agonist ivuxolimab in advanced cancers. Turning to the study itself: Enrollees could have had prior anti-PD-1, anti-PD-L1 or anti-CTLA-4 therapy, which 40% to 45% had received. Three individuals attained partial responses, comprising one hepatocellular carcinoma case and two cutaneous melanoma cases.

The CDR3 is 18 residues long. Looked up from germline, CDR1 is LNHDA and CDR2 is SQIVND (reference sequence). The V and J ends lost 5 bases and 0 bases respectively, with 17 bases between them. TCRdb keeps only in-frame clones here, not all; method: immunoSEQ multiplex PCR. The sample holds around 45,000 clones, about 86% seen once. This clonotype was sampled from an adult with an advanced solid tumor such as melanoma, head and neck, liver or kidney cancer. This sequence joins TRBV19 and TRBJ2-6; the D call may be TRBD1 or TRBD2 (6 bases each). The sample consisted of CD4+ or CD8+ T cells sorted from blood, taken in a trial of the OX40 agonist ivuxolimab. The CDR3 coding sequence is TGTGCCAGTAGTTGGGGCAGGGGAGGAAGCTCTGGGGCCAACGTCCTGACTTTC. This translates into CASSWGRGGSSGANVLTF.